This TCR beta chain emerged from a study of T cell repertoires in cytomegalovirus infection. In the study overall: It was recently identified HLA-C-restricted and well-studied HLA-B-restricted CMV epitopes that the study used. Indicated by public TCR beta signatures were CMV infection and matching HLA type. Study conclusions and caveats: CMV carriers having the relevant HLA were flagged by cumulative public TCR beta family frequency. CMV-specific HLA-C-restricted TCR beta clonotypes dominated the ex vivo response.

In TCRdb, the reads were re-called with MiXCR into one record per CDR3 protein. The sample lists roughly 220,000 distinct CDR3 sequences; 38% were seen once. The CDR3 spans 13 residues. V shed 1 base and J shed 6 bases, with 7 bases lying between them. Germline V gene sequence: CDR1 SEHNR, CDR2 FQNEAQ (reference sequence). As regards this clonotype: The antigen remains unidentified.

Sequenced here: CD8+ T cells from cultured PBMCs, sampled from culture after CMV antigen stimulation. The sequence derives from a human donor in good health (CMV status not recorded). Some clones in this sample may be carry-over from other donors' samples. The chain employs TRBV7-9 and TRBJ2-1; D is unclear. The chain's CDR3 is CASSLGDTNEQFF. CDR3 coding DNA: TGTGCCAGCAGCTTAGGGGATACCAATGAGCAGTTCTTC.